This is a list of T cell receptor beta chains from one sample in a study of beta chain features in type 1 diabetes. The repertoire was sequenced with immunoSEQ multiplex PCR; TCRdb's copy has only in-frame clones and lacks some. The repertoire holds fewer than 900,000 clones, with 15% to 20% as singletons. Sequencing used naive CD4+ T cells from blood. The receptors originated from a woman aged 18-29 years in good health. Both conserved end residues are part of each CDR3. Each record gives: CDR3 protein, CDR3 DNA, V gene, D gene, J gene, clone size. The D gene is left open where the match is weak. Where a row states a size, it is once, few, many or the class of an expanded clone; other rows omit it.

CDR3 protein: CASRRASGANVLTF; CDR3 DNA: TGTGCCAGCAGACGGGCTTCTGGGGCCAACGTCCTGACTTTC; V gene: TRBV19; D gene: -; J gene: TRBJ2-6; clone size: few
CDR3 protein: CASSQDRAGVSYNEQFF; CDR3 DNA: TGCGCCAGCAGCCAAGACCGAGCGGGAGTGTCCTACAATGAGCAGTTCTTC; V gene: TRBV4-1; D gene: TRBD2; J gene: TRBJ2-1; clone size: few
CDR3 protein: CASSSLAGARSYNEQFF; CDR3 DNA: TGCGCCAGCAGCTCTTTAGCGGGAGCCCGCTCCTACAATGAGCAGTTCTTC; V gene: TRBV5-1; D gene: TRBD2; J gene: TRBJ2-1; clone size: few
CDR3 protein: CASSLRQGSMADTQYF; CDR3 DNA: TGTGCCAGCAGCTTACGACAGGGAAGCATGGCAGATACGCAGTATTTT; V gene: TRBV6-6; D gene: TRBD1; J gene: TRBJ2-3; clone size: -
CDR3 protein: CATSKVLLNTGELFF; CDR3 DNA: TGTGCCACCAGCAAAGTTCTCTTGAACACCGGGGAGCTGTTTTTT; V gene: TRBV15; D gene: -; J gene: TRBJ2-2; clone size: -
CDR3 protein: CASRGSWTYGYTF; CDR3 DNA: TGTGCCAGCAGAGGTTCTTGGACCTATGGCTACACCTTC; V gene: TRBV28; D gene: -; J gene: TRBJ1-2; clone size: few
CDR3 protein: CASIWGSMNTEAFF; CDR3 DNA: TGTGCCAGCATCTGGGGGAGCATGAACACTGAAGCTTTCTTT; V gene: TRBV28; D gene: -; J gene: TRBJ1-1; clone size: -
CDR3 protein: CASGGPSSFEAFF; CDR3 DNA: TGTGCCAGCGGGGGACCATCCTCGTTTGAAGCTTTCTTT; V gene: TRBV6-5; D gene: -; J gene: TRBJ1-1; clone size: -
CDR3 protein: CASSSKTPWVYEQYF; CDR3 DNA: TGTGCCAGCAGTTCCAAGACCCCATGGGTCTACGAGCAGTACTTC; V gene: TRBV28; D gene: -; J gene: TRBJ2-7; clone size: few
CDR3 protein: CSVGWSPTDTQYF; CDR3 DNA: TGCAGCGTTGGGTGGAGCCCCACAGATACGCAGTATTTT; V gene: TRBV29-1; D gene: -; J gene: TRBJ2-3; clone size: few
CDR3 protein: CASSPRVSSYEQYF; CDR3 DNA: TGTGCCAGCAGTCCCCGCGTATCTAGTTACGAGCAGTACTTC; V gene: TRBV25-1; D gene: -; J gene: TRBJ2-7; clone size: once
CDR3 protein: CASSVAGTGGEKLFF; CDR3 DNA: TGTGCCAGCAGCGTAGCGGGGACAGGGGGTGAAAAACTGTTTTTT; V gene: TRBV9; D gene: TRBD1; J gene: TRBJ1-4; clone size: -
CDR3 protein: CASSGTDLAKNIQYF; CDR3 DNA: TGTGCCAGCAGTGGGACCGATTTAGCCAAAAACATTCAGTACTTC; V gene: TRBV27; D gene: -; J gene: TRBJ2-4; clone size: -
CDR3 protein: CASSPQDTNTEAFF; CDR3 DNA: TGTGCCAGCTCACCACAGGATACCAACACTGAAGCTTTCTTT; V gene: TRBV18; D gene: -; J gene: TRBJ1-1; clone size: -
CDR3 protein: CASSFHAQETQYF; CDR3 DNA: TGTGCCAGCAGCTTTCATGCCCAAGAGACCCAGTACTTC; V gene: TRBV7-2; D gene: -; J gene: TRBJ2-5; clone size: few
CDR3 protein: CASSNYNEQFF; CDR3 DNA: TGCGCCAGCAGCAATTACAATGAGCAGTTCTTC; V gene: TRBV4-3; D gene: -; J gene: TRBJ2-1; clone size: -
CDR3 protein: CASSPLGLAGSYNEQFF; CDR3 DNA: TGTGCCAGCAGCCCGCTCGGGCTAGCGGGGTCCTACAATGAGCAGTTCTTC; V gene: TRBV5-6; D gene: TRBD2; J gene: TRBJ2-1; clone size: -
CDR3 protein: CASSYSGARGNSGYTF; CDR3 DNA: TGTGCCAGCAGTTACTCCGGTGCGAGGGGCAATTCGGGCTACACCTTC; V gene: TRBV6-6; D gene: -; J gene: TRBJ1-2; clone size: few
CDR3 protein: CASSLRGTTNTEAFF; CDR3 DNA: TGTGCCAGCAGCTTAAGGGGAACAACGAACACTGAAGCTTTCTTT; V gene: TRBV7-2; D gene: -; J gene: TRBJ1-1; clone size: -
CDR3 protein: CASSPGTPYEQYF; CDR3 DNA: TGTGCCAGCAGTCCCGGGACCCCATACGAGCAGTACTTC; V gene: TRBV6-5; D gene: -; J gene: TRBJ2-7; clone size: few
CDR3 protein: CASSFTGGPYGYTF; CDR3 DNA: TGTGCCAGCAGCTTCACAGGGGGCCCCTATGGCTACACCTTC; V gene: TRBV7-9; D gene: TRBD1; J gene: TRBJ1-2; clone size: few
CDR3 protein: CASSENRATEAFF; CDR3 DNA: TGTGCCAGCAGCGAAAACAGGGCCACTGAAGCTTTCTTT; V gene: TRBV7-2; D gene: -; J gene: TRBJ1-1; clone size: few
CDR3 protein: CASSFQGSYGYTF; CDR3 DNA: TGTGCCAGCAGTTTTCAGGGCAGTTATGGCTACACCTTC; V gene: TRBV27; D gene: -; J gene: TRBJ1-2; clone size: few
CDR3 protein: CATSRTNRVPGNTIYF; CDR3 DNA: TGTGCCACCAGCAGGACCAACAGGGTACCGGGAAACACCATATATTTT; V gene: TRBV15; D gene: -; J gene: TRBJ1-3; clone size: -
CDR3 protein: CASNTIGENTGELFF; CDR3 DNA: TGTGCCAGTAATACGATAGGCGAGAACACCGGGGAGCTGTTTTTT; V gene: TRBV19; D gene: -; J gene: TRBJ2-2; clone size: -
CDR3 protein: CASSEGGHEETQYF; CDR3 DNA: TGTGCCAGCAGTGAAGGAGGCCACGAAGAGACCCAGTACTTC; V gene: TRBV11-3; D gene: -; J gene: TRBJ2-5; clone size: few
CDR3 protein: CASSLLMNTEAFF; CDR3 DNA: TGTGCCAGCAGCTTACTGATGAACACTGAAGCTTTCTTT; V gene: TRBV7-3; D gene: -; J gene: TRBJ1-1; clone size: -
CDR3 protein: CASSPTRAATSGRRETQYF; CDR3 DNA: TGTGCCAGCAGCCCTACTCGCGCCGCGACTAGCGGGAGAAGGGAGACCCAGTACTTC; V gene: TRBV28; D gene: TRBD2; J gene: TRBJ2-5; clone size: few
CDR3 protein: CASSQVRAVRNQPQHF; CDR3 DNA: TGTGCCAGCAGCCAAGTTCGGGCAGTAAGAAATCAGCCCCAGCATTTT; V gene: TRBV4-2; D gene: -; J gene: TRBJ1-5; clone size: few
CDR3 protein: CASSAPTDFWNNEQFF; CDR3 DNA: TGTGCCAGCAGCGCTCCTACAGATTTCTGGAACAATGAGCAGTTCTTC; V gene: TRBV9; D gene: -; J gene: TRBJ2-1; clone size: few
CDR3 protein: CASSLGGGEQYF; CDR3 DNA: TGCGCCAGCAGCTTGGGCGGGGGCGAGCAATACTTC; V gene: TRBV5-1; D gene: -; J gene: TRBJ2-7; clone size: -
CDR3 protein: CASSVAAGSTTDTQYF; CDR3 DNA: TGTGCCAGCAGCGTAGCGGCGGGATCAACCACAGATACGCAGTATTTT; V gene: TRBV9; D gene: -; J gene: TRBJ2-3; clone size: few
CDR3 protein: CATSRDRARDPYF; CDR3 DNA: TGTGCCACCAGCAGAGATAGGGCGAGGGATCCTTATTTT; V gene: TRBV15; D gene: -; J gene: TRBJ2-3; clone size: few
CDR3 protein: CATSGLAPSYNEQFF; CDR3 DNA: TGTGCCACCTCCGGGCTAGCGCCCTCCTACAATGAGCAGTTCTTC; V gene: TRBV10-3; D gene: -; J gene: TRBJ2-1; clone size: few
CDR3 protein: CASSRRVTRQGMQGTQYF; CDR3 DNA: TGTGCCAGCAGTCGGAGAGTTACGAGACAGGGAATGCAAGGGACCCAGTACTTC; V gene: TRBV27; D gene: TRBD1; J gene: TRBJ2-5; clone size: few
CDR3 protein: CASSSRDRVFGNTGELFF; CDR3 DNA: TGTGCCAGCAGTTCCCGGGACAGGGTATTCGGGAACACCGGGGAGCTGTTTTTT; V gene: TRBV27; D gene: TRBD1; J gene: TRBJ2-2; clone size: -
CDR3 protein: CASSPRRRNYNEQFF; CDR3 DNA: TGTGCCAGCAGCCCCCGGCGCAGGAACTACAATGAGCAGTTCTTC; V gene: TRBV7-2; D gene: -; J gene: TRBJ2-1; clone size: few
CDR3 protein: CASSKQGVSGYTF; CDR3 DNA: TGTGCCAGCAGTAAACAGGGGGTCAGTGGCTACACCTTC; V gene: TRBV28; D gene: TRBD1; J gene: TRBJ1-2; clone size: -
CDR3 protein: CASISGSAGREQYF; CDR3 DNA: TGTGCCAGCATATCCGGGTCGGCGGGACGGGAGCAGTACTTC; V gene: TRBV2; D gene: -; J gene: TRBJ2-7; clone size: few
CDR3 protein: CASSPPGPGIPPMNTEAFF; CDR3 DNA: TGTGCCAGCAGCCCCCCCGGGCCCGGGATTCCACCAATGAACACTGAAGCTTTCTTT; V gene: TRBV7-2; D gene: -; J gene: TRBJ1-1; clone size: -
CDR3 protein: CASSLASVPYEQYF; CDR3 DNA: TGCGCCAGCAGCTTGGCCAGTGTTCCCTACGAGCAGTACTTC; V gene: TRBV5-1; D gene: -; J gene: TRBJ2-7; clone size: -
CDR3 protein: CASSLEGNGYGYTF; CDR3 DNA: TGCGCCAGCAGCTTGGAAGGGAACGGGTATGGCTACACCTTC; V gene: TRBV5-1; D gene: -; J gene: TRBJ1-2; clone size: few
CDR3 protein: CASTGTGGETQYF; CDR3 DNA: TGTGCCAGTACCGGGACAGGGGGAGAGACCCAGTACTTC; V gene: TRBV19; D gene: TRBD1; J gene: TRBJ2-5; clone size: -